The 8 T cell receptor beta chains below were found in one sample sequenced in a study of early T cells in non-severe SARS-CoV-2 infection (dated by TCRdb to the early 2020s). Library prep was done by 5' RACE. The run used a NextSeq 500. TCRdb reworked the public reads: Q25 trimming with fastp, MiXCR clone assembly, productive beta chains retained. Records with the same CDR3 protein are collapsed into one entry carrying the most frequent genes and DNA. The sample records some 24,000 distinct CDR3 sequences, 4.3% of which are singletons. The ten largest clonotypes hold around 14% of the sample. Sequencing was carried out using whole blood. The receptors originated from an adult who was a healthcare worker with PCR-confirmed SARS-CoV-2 infection or an uninfected control (not recorded which).

This clonotype was seen ten or more times. V usage is TRBV7-3 and J usage is TRBJ2-2; TRBD1 agrees at 8 bases. Germline lookup yields CDR1 SGHTA and CDR2 FQGTGA. After removal of 1 base from V and 7 bases from J, the junction contained 2 bases not matched to a gene. The CDR3 is made up of 14 amino acids. CDR3 amino acids: CASSLNRGSGELFF. The CDR3 coding sequence is TGTGCCAGCAGCTTAAACAGGGGGAGCGGGGAGCTGTTTTTT.

In regard to this clonotype: Germline and junction disagree at one end, which may indicate a read error. The V gene is TRBV7-4, the J gene TRBJ2-1; a weak D match, TRBD1 (6 bases). The CDR3 is 12 amino acids. The germline V gene encodes CDR1 SGHVT and CDR2 SQSDAQ. This CDR3 is CASSRRGGNIIF. The CDR3 DNA reads TGTGCCAGCAGCCGTAGAGGGGGAAATATAATCTTC.

This clonotype was picked up many times. The J gene is TRBJ2-1, the V gene TRBV2; no clear D gene. Germline V gene data show CDR1 as SNHLY and CDR2 as FYNNEI. The CDR3 consists of 13 residues. V gave up 3 bases and J gave up 9 bases, with 12 bases separating them. CDR3 bases: TGTGCCAGCAGTGACGACTTTGGCACTGAGCAGTTCTTC. It encodes CASSDDFGTEQFF.

By frequency in the sample, this clonotype is medium-sized. The rearrangement uses TRBV2 and TRBJ2-7; 7 bases match TRBD2. CDR3 size: 14 residues. Germline values: CDR1 SNHLY, CDR2 FYNNEI. Trimming at V came to 10 bases and at J to 0 bases, leaving 9 bases not matched to a gene. The CDR3 sequence: CAISSSGNSYEQYF. The DNA of the CDR3 is TGTGCCATATCCTCAAGCGGGAACTCCTACGAGCAGTACTTC.

This clonotype has at least ten counts. The gene calls are TRBV20-1 and TRBJ2-1, with 8 positions matching TRBD2. Germline-derived CDR1 and CDR2 are DFQATT and SNEGSKA (reference sequence). V dropped 3 bases and J dropped 0; count of bases not matched to a gene: 4. The CDR3 covers 15 residues. The CDR3 region has the DNA TGCAGTGCTAGCACCAGCGGGAGCTCCTACAATGAGCAGTTCTTC. It encodes CSASTSGSSYNEQFF.

This clonotype appeared many times. This chain uses TRBV6-6 with TRBJ2-7; 7 nucleotides agree with TRBD1. This CDR3 has 15 residues. From germline, CDR1 is MNHNY and CDR2 SVGAGI (reference sequence). Trimming at V came to 4 bases and at J to 5 bases, leaving 11 bases not matched to a gene. For the CDR3, the DNA is TGTGCCAGCAGTTCCTTCACTACGACAGGGAACGAGCAGTACTTC. Translating it yields CASSSFTTTGNEQYF.

This clonotype has at least ten counts. The chain employs TRBV4-3 and TRBJ1-2, with 7 bases matching TRBD1. CDR1 is LGHNA and CDR2 is YSLEER in the germline V gene. The CDR3 is 13 amino acids. The J segment lost 6 bases and the V segment lost 5 bases, leaving 6 bases of the junction unmatched. The CDR3 spells CASSITGVNGYTF. CDR3 DNA: TGCGCCAGCAGCATCACAGGGGTAAATGGCTACACCTTC.

The table lists this clonotype with many counts. The gene calls are TRBV5-1 and TRBJ2-7, with 11 bases lining up with TRBD2. There are 18 residues in the CDR3. V lost 0 bases to trimming and J lost 0 bases; unmatched junction nucleotides: 8. From germline, CDR1 is SGHRS and CDR2 YFSETQ. CDR3 region: CASSLADETSGASYEQYF. In DNA form, the CDR3 reads TGCGCCAGCAGCTTGGCGGATGAGACTAGCGGGGCCTCCTACGAGCAGTACTTC. The full variable domain, its missing parts supplied by reference TRBV5-1 and TRBJ2-7, is KAGVTQTPRYLIKTRGQQVTLSCSPISGHRSVSWYQQTPGQGLQFLFEYFSETQRNKGNFPGRFSGRQFSNSRSEMNVSTLELGDSALYLCASSLADETSGASYEQYFGPGTRLTVT.